A selection of T cell receptor beta chains follows, all from one sample in a study of T cell responses to AZD1222 COVID-19 vaccine. Only in-frame clones appear in the TCRdb table, and some are missing; sequencing was by immunoSEQ multiplex PCR. In the table there are about 120,000 clones, 88% of which are singletons. Material: peripheral blood, obtained on day 0 of AZD1222 vaccination. Source of these receptors: an adult in good health. Both conserved end residues are part of each CDR3. A D gene is named only where the DNA matches it firmly. Clone size is shown for a subset of rows, as once, few, many or a class of expanded clone.

d_call	v_call	clone_size	j_call	cdr3_aa	cdr3_nt
NA	TRBV2	NA	TRBJ1-1	CASTLWRDGNKNTEAFF	TGTGCCAGCACCCTCTGGCGGGACGGAAATAAGAACACTGAAGCTTTCTTT
NA	TRBV3-1/TRBV3-2	once	TRBJ1-6	CASSRGTSNSPLHF	TGTGCCAGCAGCCGAGGGACTTCTAATTCACCCCTCCACTTT
NA	TRBV5-4	NA	TRBJ2-1	CASRRDKSSYNEQFF	TGTGCCAGCAGAAGGGACAAGAGCTCCTACAATGAGCAGTTCTTC
NA	TRBV12-3/TRBV12-4	NA	TRBJ2-2	CASTEEPGELFF	TGTGCCAGCACCGAGGAGCCCGGGGAGCTGTTTTTT
NA	TRBV19	NA	TRBJ1-2	CASSISTVLSNYGYTF	TGTGCCAGTAGTATTTCGACGGTACTTTCTAACTATGGCTACACCTTC
NA	TRBV13	NA	TRBJ1-4	CASSLFQGATNEKLFF	TGTGCCAGCAGCTTGTTTCAGGGTGCAACTAATGAAAAACTGTTTTTT
TRBD2	TRBV2	NA	TRBJ2-5	CASRETSGPQETQYF	TGTGCCAGCAGGGAGACTAGCGGTCCTCAAGAGACCCAGTACTTC
NA	TRBV28	NA	TRBJ1-3	CASSLPQVSGNTIYF	TGTGCCAGCAGTTTACCCCAGGTCTCTGGAAACACCATATATTTT
NA	TRBV19	NA	TRBJ2-5	CASSILGPGQETQYF	TGTGCCAGTAGTATATTGGGGCCTGGGCAAGAGACCCAGTACTTC
NA	TRBV4-3	NA	TRBJ2-1	CASSPVGAVYNEQFF	TGCGCCAGCAGCCCAGTGGGTGCGGTTTACAATGAGCAGTTCTTC
NA	TRBV7-2	NA	TRBJ2-4	CASSLRGLVIQYF	TGTGCCAGCAGCTTACGCGGGTTGGTCATTCAGTACTTC
NA	TRBV6-5	NA	TRBJ1-4	CASSYSASRSRSKLFF	TGTGCCAGCAGTTACTCAGCGAGTCGATCCAGGTCTAAACTGTTTTTT
NA	TRBV6-5	once	TRBJ1-1	CASSYGGVGDTEAFF	TGTGCCAGCAGTTACGGCGGGGTGGGTGACACTGAAGCTTTCTTT
NA	TRBV5-5	NA	TRBJ1-5	CASSFNTGSNQPQHF	TGTGCCAGCAGCTTTAATACCGGGAGCAATCAGCCCCAGCATTTT
TRBD2	TRBV4-1	NA	TRBJ2-7	CASSQELAGKVYEQYF	TGCGCCAGCAGCCAAGAACTAGCGGGAAAGGTCTACGAGCAGTACTTC
NA	TRBV5-1	once	TRBJ1-3	CASSGQGTGNTIYF	TGCGCCAGCTCGGGGCAGGGGACTGGAAACACCATATATTTT
NA	TRBV6-1	NA	TRBJ1-1	CASSESQGIGDTEAFF	TGTGCCAGCAGTGAAAGTCAGGGAATAGGAGATACTGAAGCTTTCTTT
NA	TRBV18	NA	TRBJ1-2	CASSPSSGSFYGYTF	TGTGCCAGCTCACCCTCAAGTGGCAGCTTCTATGGCTACACCTTC
NA	TRBV2	NA	TRBJ1-5	CASSEESSDQPQHF	TGTGCCAGCAGTGAAGAGTCGTCGGATCAGCCCCAGCATTTT
NA	TRBV12-5	NA	TRBJ1-5	CASGFSGGNQPQHF	TGTGCTAGTGGTTTCTCAGGGGGCAATCAGCCCCAGCATTTT
NA	TRBV27	NA	TRBJ2-3	CASRELGTDTQYF	TGTGCCAGCAGAGAACTAGGCACAGATACGCAGTATTTT
NA	TRBV7-9	NA	TRBJ1-5	CASSLVGDSNQPQHF	TGTGCCAGCAGCTTAGTCGGAGATAGCAATCAGCCCCAGCATTTT
NA	TRBV27	few	TRBJ2-3	CASSLGPPAAADTQYF	TGTGCCAGCAGTTTAGGGCCCCCAGCAGCAGCAGATACGCAGTATTTT
NA	TRBV11-3	NA	TRBJ2-5	CASSELGYEETQYF	TGTGCCAGCAGCGAACTAGGCTATGAAGAGACCCAGTACTTC
NA	TRBV14	NA	TRBJ2-3	CASSPSRGKKLDTQYF	TGTGCCAGCAGCCCAAGTAGAGGGAAAAAATTAGATACGCAGTATTTT
TRBD1	TRBV5-4	NA	TRBJ2-7	CASSQTGTDSYEQYF	TGTGCCAGCAGCCAAACAGGGACAGACTCCTACGAGCAGTACTTC
TRBD2	TRBV20-1	NA	TRBJ2-3	CSASTGLAGGRGTQYF	TGCAGTGCTAGTACTGGGCTAGCGGGAGGAAGAGGTACGCAGTATTTT
NA	TRBV6-1	NA	TRBJ1-6	CASSDQDNSPLHF	TGTGCCAGCAGTGATCAGGATAATTCACCCCTCCACTTT
NA	TRBV5-1	NA	TRBJ2-1	CASSPRGGGRNEQFF	TGCGCCAGCAGCCCCCGGGGAGGGGGAAGGAATGAGCAGTTCTTC
TRBD2	TRBV9	NA	TRBJ2-3	CASSALSGSSDTDTQYF	TGTGCCAGCAGCGCCCTTAGCGGGAGTAGTGACACAGATACGCAGTATTTT
NA	TRBV9	NA	TRBJ1-3	CASSVASVHSSGNTIYF	TGTGCCAGCAGCGTAGCTTCGGTTCATAGCTCTGGAAACACCATATATTTT
NA	TRBV6-5	once	TRBJ1-1	CASRSQGPTEAFF	TGTGCCAGCAGGTCACAGGGTCCCACTGAAGCTTTCTTT
NA	TRBV7-9	NA	TRBJ1-1	CASSKTVNTEAFF	TGTGCCAGCAGCAAGACAGTGAACACTGAAGCTTTCTTT
NA	TRBV7-9	NA	TRBJ1-2	CASSLAGTGYGYTF	TGTGCCAGCAGCTTAGCGGGGACCGGCTATGGCTACACCTTC
NA	TRBV27	NA	TRBJ2-5	CASSPNTGQETQYF	TGTGCCAGCAGCCCTAATACAGGGCAAGAGACCCAGTACTTC